A single sample gave rise to the 30 T cell receptor beta chains below, sequenced in a study of CD8+CD57+ T cells in acquired aplastic anemia. The template for TCR beta VDJ and CDR3 sequence profiling was genomic DNA. MiXCR was run by TCRdb on the reads, yielding one entry per CDR3 protein. This table has some 160,000 distinct CDR3 sequences, around half appearing once. Only patients with CD8+CD57+ cell expansion on flow cytometry were chosen for sequencing. Sequencing was done on a sample of sorted CD4+, CD8+, or CD8+CD57+ T cells (not recorded which) from PBMCs. The origin of the receptors is a human donor with aplastic anemia.

In regard to this clonotype: Being one base from a much bigger clone, this may be a read error. The chain combines TRBV6-1 with TRBJ1-3; D gene uncertain. V dropped 8 bases and J dropped 0 bases, with 8 bases sitting between them. The CDR3 extends over 13 amino acids. Germline V gene sequence: CDR1 MNHNS, CDR2 SASEGT. CDR3: CASVASSGNTIYF. The CDR3 nucleotides read TGTGCCAGCGTTGCGAGCTCTGGAAACACCATATATTTT.

This chain uses TRBV15 with TRBJ1-5; D is undetermined. The CDR3 extends over 16 amino acids. V was cut by 1 base and J by 3 bases, with 13 bases left in between. Looked up from germline, CDR1 is LNHNV and CDR2 is YYDKDF (reference sequence). The CDR3 DNA reads TGTGCCACCAGCAGAGGTAACGACGACTACAATCAGCCCCAGCATTTT. Protein product: CATSRGNDDYNQPQHF. The whole variable domain, remainder taken from reference TRBV15 and TRBJ1-5, is DAMVIQNPRYQVTQFGKPVTLSCSQTLNHNVMYWYQQKSSQAPKLLFHYYDKDFNNEADTPDNFQSRRPNTSFCFLDIRSPGLGDTAMYLCATSRGNDDYNQPQHFGDGTRLSIL.

This clonotype was seen ten or more times. V and J are TRBV6-1 and TRBJ1-6; D not resolved. CDR3 length equals 13 residues. CDR1 and CDR2 from the germline V gene are MNHNS and SASEGT. The V end lost 2 bases, the J end lost 7 bases, and 6 bases lay between the germline ends. CDR3 coding DNA: TGTGCCAGCAGTGAATCTACAAATTCACCCCTCCACTTT. Translated: CASSESTNSPLHF.

The table lists this clonotype with a count of one. The CDR3 ends on some other residue instead of the conserved phenylalanine or tryptophan, so this is likely a read error. The V gene is TRBV28, the J gene TRBJ2-5; 8 bases map to TRBD2. The V segment lost 6 bases and the J segment 1 base; nucleotides outside the gene matches: 10. There are 16 residues in the CDR3. CDR1 MDHEN and CDR2 SYDVKM come from the germline V gene. Here the CDR3 DNA reads TGTGCCAGCAGGGGAGCGGGAGCGGGTATCCAAGAGACCCAGTACCTC. Amino acid sequence: CASRGAGAGIQETQYL.

The rearrangement links TRBV19 to TRBJ2-3, with unresolved D. In germline, CDR1 is LNHDA, CDR2 SQIVND (reference sequence). V gave up 9 bases and J gave up 2 bases, with 18 bases separating them. The CDR3 consists of 15 residues. Here the CDR3 reads CASSLWAVNTDTQYF. The CDR3 DNA is TGTGCCAGCAGTTTGTGGGCAGTGAACACAGATACGCAGTATTTT.

The rearrangement uses TRBV2 and TRBJ1-5; D gene uncertain. Germline CDR1 reads SNHLY; CDR2 reads FYNNEI. V was cut by 7 bases and J by 2 bases, with 9 bases left in between. The CDR3 has 13 residues. The CDR3 DNA is TGTGCCAGCACGGCCGTGGGCAATCAGCCCCAGCATTTT. It yields the protein CASTAVGNQPQHF.

This sequence joins TRBV9 and TRBJ2-5, with 7 bases fitting TRBD1. CDR1 and CDR2 (germline): SGDLS, YYNGEE. Trimming cost V 4 bases and J 1 base; bases outside gene matches: 7. The CDR3 covers 15 residues. CDR3 DNA sequence: TGTGCCAGCAGCTTGACGGACAGGCTCCAAGAGACCCAGTACTTC. The encoded protein is CASSLTDRLQETQYF.

Details on this clonotype: A much larger clone differs from this one at a single base, so this may be a read error. This rearrangement joins TRBV10-3 to TRBJ2-3; TRBD1 aligns across 8 bases. This CDR3 has 15 residues. Germline V gives CDR1 ENHRY, CDR2 SYGVKD. The trim removed 4 bases at V and 4 bases at J, leaving 7 bases unmatched. CDR3 DNA: TGTGCCATCAGTGGTTGGACAGGGAGTGCAGATACGCAGTATTTT. It specifies CAISGWTGSADTQYF.

V and J are TRBV25-1 and TRBJ1-6; TRBD1 agrees at 11 bases. CDR3 length equals 13 residues. The germline V gene has CDR1 MGHDK and CDR2 SYGVNS. After removal of 9 bases from V and 11 bases from J, the junction contained 6 bases not matched to a gene. CDR3 sequence (DNA): TGTGCCAGGACCGGGACAGGGGGAACACCCCTCCACTTT. Translating gives CARTGTGGTPLHF.

The chain combines TRBV29-1 with TRBJ1-2; tentative D call: TRBD1 (5 bases). The ends were cut back, 6 bases at V and 3 bases at J, with 11 bases in the middle. CDR3 length equals 12 residues. Germline-derived CDR1 and CDR2 are SQVTM and ANQGSEA. The CDR3 DNA sequence: TGCAGCGTCCGAGGGGTAGACTATGGCTACACCTTC. Protein sequence: CSVRGVDYGYTF. Filled out from reference TRBV29-1 and TRBJ1-2, the complete variable domain reads SAVISQKPSRDICQRGTSLTIQCQVDSQVTMMFWYRQQPGQSLTLIATANQGSEATYESGFVIDKFPISRPNLTFSTLTVSNMSPEDSSIYLCSVRGVDYGYTFGSGTRLTVV.

This clonotype was seen at least ten times. The chain links TRBV7-2 to TRBJ2-1; no reliable D call. Germline V gene data show CDR1 as SGHTA and CDR2 as FQGNSA. V shed 2 bases and J shed 7 bases, with 12 bases lying between them. This CDR3 comprises 14 residues. CDR3 sequence: CASSLRFQANEQFF. Here the CDR3 DNA reads TGTGCCAGCAGCTTAAGGTTTCAAGCGAATGAGCAGTTCTTC.

This clonotype was found many times. This chain connects TRBV7-2 to TRBJ1-1; the D gene is possibly TRBD1 (6 bases). This CDR3 is built from 13 residues. Germline V gives CDR1 SGHTA, CDR2 FQGNSA. V was pared by 5 bases and J by 7 bases, with 14 bases between. The CDR3 DNA reads TGTGCCAGCAGCGGAATGGGGGGCTATGAAGCTTTCTTT. Its translation: CASSGMGGYEAFF.

The chain uses TRBV10-3 and TRBJ1-1; a possible D gene is TRBD1 (5 bases). Deletions cut 7 bases from V and 1 base from J, with 10 bases between. CDR3 length: 13 residues. The germline V gene encodes CDR1 ENHRY and CDR2 SYGVKD. In nucleotides, the CDR3 is TGTGCCATCACCTGGGACCGGAACACTGAAGCTTTCTTT. Its protein product is CAITWDRNTEAFF.

This clonotype was observed at least ten times. This chain joins TRBV6-1 and TRBJ2-1; D perhaps matches TRBD2 (5 bases). The ends were cut back, 6 bases at V and 9 bases at J, with 18 bases in the middle. Germline loops: CDR1 MNHNS, CDR2 SASEGT. The CDR3 is made up of 14 amino acids. Written as DNA, the CDR3 is TGTGCCAGCAGGAGAGACTACGTATCACGTGAGCAGTTCTTC. Protein: CASRRDYVSREQFF.

This clonotype was recorded only once. The junction does not match germline at one end; this may be a read error. The V call is TRBV7-3, the J call TRBJ2-6, with D unclear. Germline V lookup: CDR1 SGHTA, CDR2 FQGTGA. CDR3 size: 15 residues. The CDR3 DNA follows: TGTGCCAGCAGCTTATCCAGTAATAGGGCCGACGTCCTGACTTTC. This gives the protein CASSLSSNRADVLTF.

This rearrangement joins TRBV2 to TRBJ2-3, with D possibly being TRBD2 (6 bases). Deletions cut 6 bases from V and 2 bases from J, with 12 bases between. The CDR3 covers 14 residues. The V gene's germline CDR1 is SNHLY and CDR2 FYNNEI. The DNA for the CDR3 is TGTGCCAGCAGCCAGACTAGTTACACAGATACGCAGTATTTT. This encodes CASSQTSYTDTQYF.

There are many counts of this clonotype. V and J are TRBV2 and TRBJ1-4, with D perhaps TRBD1 (5 bases). Germline lookup yields CDR1 SNHLY and CDR2 FYNNEI. This CDR3 contains 13 residues. V dropped 4 bases and J dropped 8 bases, with 11 bases sitting between them. The CDR3 is CASSVGQREKLFF. The CDR3 DNA reads TGTGCCAGCAGTGTAGGACAAAGAGAAAAACTGTTTTTT. Full variable domain (outside the CDR3, taken from reference TRBV2 and TRBJ1-4): EPEVTQTPSHQVTQMGQEVILRCVPISNHLYFYWYRQILGQKVEFLVSFYNNEISEKSEIFDDQFSVERPDGSNFTLKIRSTKLEDSAMYFCASSVGQREKLFFGSGTQLSVL.

This clonotype has a count of ten or more. The chain employs TRBV2 and TRBJ1-1; 7 bases agree with TRBD1. Germline CDR1 and CDR2: SNHLY and FYNNEI. V shed 7 bases and J 7 bases; nucleotides not matched to a gene: 9. This CDR3 has 13 amino acids. CDR3 coding DNA: TGTGCCAGCACTCAAAGGGGGGACAGTGAAGCTTTCTTT. It is translated as CASTQRGDSEAFF.

Of note for this clonotype: A much larger clonotype is one base distant, so this may be a read error. CDR3 sequence: CASGPLAGGNEQFF. The CDR3, as DNA: TGTGCCAGCGGCCCTTTAGCGGGGGGCAATGAGCAGTTCTTC. This chain joins TRBV5-5 and TRBJ2-1; the match to TRBD2 covers 10 bases. Germline values: CDR1 SGHKS, CDR2 YYEKEE (reference sequence). The CDR3 loop spans 14 amino acids. With 7 bases clipped from V and 6 bases from J, the junction kept 7 bases outside the gene matches.

The sample holds one count of this clonotype. The chain combines TRBV29-1 with TRBJ1-2; TRBD1 matches at 7 bases. Germline CDR1 reads SQVTM; CDR2 reads ANQGSEA. CDR3 size: 12 residues. V dropped 7 bases and J dropped 6; count of bases not matched to a gene: 8. CDR3 residues: CSDPGDRDGYTF. The CDR3 coding sequence is TGCAGCGACCCAGGTGACAGGGATGGCTACACCTTC. Looking up the rest from reference TRBV29-1 and TRBJ1-2 gives the full variable domain: SAVISQKPSRDICQRGTSLTIQCQVDSQVTMMFWYRQQPGQSLTLIATANQGSEATYESGFVIDKFPISRPNLTFSTLTVSNMSPEDSSIYLCSDPGDRDGYTFGSGTRLTVV.

Points on this clonotype: A much larger clone differs from this one at a single base, so this may be a read error. The chain carries TRBV5-6 and TRBJ1-1; D not resolved. Per the germline V gene, CDR1 is SGHDT and CDR2 is YYEEEE. The CDR3 has 13 residues. This CDR3 is CTITRARSTEAFF. CDR3 bases: TGTACCATAACAAGGGCGCGCAGCACTGAAGCTTTCTTT. Full variable domain (outside the CDR3, taken from reference TRBV5-6 and TRBJ1-1): DAGVTQSPTHLIKTRGQQVTLRCSPKSGHDTVSWYQQALGQGPQFIFQYYEEEERQRGNFPDRFSGHQFPNYSSELNVNALLLGDSALYLCTITRARSTEAFFGQGTRLTVV.

The chain links TRBV10-3 to TRBJ1-1, with a possible D match to TRBD1 (6 bases). Trimming took off 8 bases at V and 1 base at J, with 17 bases between the two ends. The CDR3 spans 15 residues. The germline V gene encodes CDR1 ENHRY and CDR2 SYGVKD. The CDR3 spells CAISGQSGGNTEAFF. CDR3 nucleotides: TGTGCCATCTCCGGACAGTCTGGGGGGAACACTGAAGCTTTCTTT.

In nucleotides, the CDR3 is TGTGCCAGCAGCCTACAGGGGACCCGCACAGATACGCAGTATTTT. This gives the protein CASSLQGTRTDTQYF. The genes are TRBV25-1 and TRBJ2-3, with 7 bases aligning to TRBD1. CDR3 size: 15 residues. Germline assignment: CDR1 MGHDK and CDR2 SYGVNS. Trimming at V came to 6 bases and at J to 1 base, leaving 7 bases not matched to a gene. The full variable domain, completed using reference TRBV25-1 and TRBJ2-3, is EADIYQTPRYLVIGTGKKITLECSQTMGHDKMYWYQQDPGMELHLIHYSYGVNSTEKGDLSSESTVSRIRTEHFPLTLESARPSHTSQYLCASSLQGTRTDTQYFGPGTRLTVL.

The CDR3 sequence: CSARHPDYTGELFF. Written as DNA, the CDR3 is TGCAGTGCTAGACACCCGGATTACACCGGGGAGCTGTTTTTT. The chain is built from TRBV20-1 and TRBJ2-2, with D uncertain. The V gene lost 2 bases and the J gene lost 3 bases, with 10 bases spanning the gap. The CDR3 sequence is 14 residues long. From germline, CDR1 is DFQATT and CDR2 SNEGSKA (reference sequence).

This clonotype occurred a few times. The chain carries TRBV12-3 or TRBV12-4 and TRBJ1-2; perhaps TRBD1 as D (6 bases). Deletions cut 11 bases from V and 5 bases from J, with 15 bases between. The length of the CDR3 is 12 residues. The CDR3 DNA follows: TGTGCCGGATGGGACAAGTGGTATGGCTACACCTTC. Translating it yields CAGWDKWYGYTF.

This clonotype was seen ten or more times. The chain uses TRBV11-2 and TRBJ2-1; weak D call: TRBD2 (6 bases). The CDR3 is made up of 15 amino acids. Looked up from germline, CDR1 is SGHAT and CDR2 is FQNNGV. V was pared by 4 bases and J by 8 bases, with 18 bases between. Written as DNA, the CDR3 is TGTGCCAGCAGCTCCGATGGGGGAGGATGGTATGAGCAGTTCTTC. This encodes CASSSDGGGWYEQFF.

This clonotype occurred a few times. This may stem from a read error, because a much larger clone lies one nucleotide away. The V call is TRBV5-4, the J call TRBJ1-2; D unresolved. CDR1 SGHNT and CDR2 YYREEE come from the germline V gene (reference sequence). The CDR3 runs 15 residues. This CDR3 reads CTSSLNPPTNYGYTF. The CDR3 bases are TGTACCAGCAGCTTAAACCCCCCGACTAACTATGGCTACACCTTC.

This clonotype was observed many times. This sequence joins TRBV7-2 and TRBJ2-3; no reliable D call. This CDR3 is 12 amino acids long. Germline CDR1 reads SGHTA; CDR2 reads FQGNSA. Trimming removed 3 bases from V and 5 bases from J, with 6 bases in between. CDR3 in DNA: TGTGCCAGCAGCTTCGTACGAGATACGCAGTATTTT. It encodes CASSFVRDTQYF.

Notes on this clonotype: This CDR3 is missing its conserved last phenylalanine or tryptophan, likely due to a read error. The chain couples TRBV6-5 to TRBJ1-2; a possible D gene is TRBD1 (5 bases). Trimming removed 2 bases at V and 6 bases at J, with 7 bases between. The CDR3 is 12 residues long. CDR1 is MNHEY, CDR2 SVGAGI, per germline. CDR3 in DNA: TGTGCCAGCAGTTACCGCAGGGATGGCTACACCTCC. This codes for CASSYRRDGYTS.

As to this clonotype: A read error may account for a junction end that differs from germline. V and J are TRBV4-2 and TRBJ1-2; TRBD1 matches 9 bases. From germline, CDR1 is LGHNA and CDR2 YNFKEQ. The CDR3 spans 13 residues. CDR3 DNA: TGTGCCAGCATCCAACAGGGGGCGTTTGGCTACACCTTC. It translates to CASIQQGAFGYTF.